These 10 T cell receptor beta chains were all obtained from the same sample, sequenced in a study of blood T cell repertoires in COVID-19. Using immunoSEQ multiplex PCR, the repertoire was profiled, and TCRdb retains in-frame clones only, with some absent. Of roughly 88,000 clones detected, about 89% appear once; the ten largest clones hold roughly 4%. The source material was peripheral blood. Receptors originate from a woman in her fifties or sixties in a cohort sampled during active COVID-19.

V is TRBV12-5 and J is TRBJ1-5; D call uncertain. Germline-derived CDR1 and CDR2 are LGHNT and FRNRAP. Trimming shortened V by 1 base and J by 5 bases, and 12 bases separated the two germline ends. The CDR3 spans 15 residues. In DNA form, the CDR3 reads TGTGCTAGTGGTTTGGGCTCGAAGGCGGATCAGCCCCAGCATTTT. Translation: CASGLGSKADQPQHF.

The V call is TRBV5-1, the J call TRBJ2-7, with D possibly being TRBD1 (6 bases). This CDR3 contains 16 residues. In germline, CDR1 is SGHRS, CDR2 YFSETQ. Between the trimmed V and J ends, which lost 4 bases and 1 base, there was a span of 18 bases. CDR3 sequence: CASSGGNRDMSYEQYF. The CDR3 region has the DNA TGCGCCAGCAGCGGGGGAAACCGGGACATGTCCTACGAGCAGTACTTC.

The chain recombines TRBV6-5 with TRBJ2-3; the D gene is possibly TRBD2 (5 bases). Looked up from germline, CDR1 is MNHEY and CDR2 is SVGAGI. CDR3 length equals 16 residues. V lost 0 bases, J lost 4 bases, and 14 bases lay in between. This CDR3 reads CASSYSGGGNPDTQYF. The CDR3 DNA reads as TGTGCCAGCAGTTACTCGGGTGGAGGTAACCCAGATACGCAGTATTTT.

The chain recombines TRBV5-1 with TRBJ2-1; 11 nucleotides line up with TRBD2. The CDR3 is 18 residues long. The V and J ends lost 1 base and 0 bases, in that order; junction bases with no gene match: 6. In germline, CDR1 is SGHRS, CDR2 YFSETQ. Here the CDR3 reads CASSLNIAGGSSYNEQFF. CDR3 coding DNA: TGCGCCAGCAGCTTGAATATAGCGGGGGGGAGCTCCTACAATGAGCAGTTCTTC. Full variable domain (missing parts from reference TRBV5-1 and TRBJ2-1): KAGVTQTPRYLIKTRGQQVTLSCSPISGHRSVSWYQQTPGQGLQFLFEYFSETQRNKGNFPGRFSGRQFSNSRSEMNVSTLELGDSALYLCASSLNIAGGSSYNEQFFGPGTRLTVL.

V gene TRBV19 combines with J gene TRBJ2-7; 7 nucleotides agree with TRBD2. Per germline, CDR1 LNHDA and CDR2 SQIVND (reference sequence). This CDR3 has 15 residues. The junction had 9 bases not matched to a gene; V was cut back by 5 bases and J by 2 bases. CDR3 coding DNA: TGTGCCAGTAGTCCCCGCGGGGGATCCCCCTACGAGCAGTACTTC. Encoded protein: CASSPRGGSPYEQYF.

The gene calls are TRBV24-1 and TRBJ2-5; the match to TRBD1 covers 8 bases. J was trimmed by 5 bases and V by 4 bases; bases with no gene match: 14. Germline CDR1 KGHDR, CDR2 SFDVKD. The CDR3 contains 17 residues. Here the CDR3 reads CATSDPPMQGAHETQYF. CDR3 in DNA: TGTGCCACCAGTGACCCCCCTATGCAGGGGGCGCATGAGACCCAGTACTTC.

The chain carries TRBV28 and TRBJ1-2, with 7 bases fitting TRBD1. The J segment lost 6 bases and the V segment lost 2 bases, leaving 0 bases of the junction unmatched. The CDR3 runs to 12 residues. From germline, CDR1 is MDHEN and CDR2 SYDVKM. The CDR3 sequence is CASSLRGHGYTF. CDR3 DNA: TGTGCCAGCAGTTTAAGGGGGCATGGCTACACCTTC.

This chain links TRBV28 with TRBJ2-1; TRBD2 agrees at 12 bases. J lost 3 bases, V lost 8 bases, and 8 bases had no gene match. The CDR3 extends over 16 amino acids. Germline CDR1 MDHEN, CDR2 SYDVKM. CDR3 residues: CASSTSGRAGYNEQFF. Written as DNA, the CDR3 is TGTGCCAGCTCGACTAGCGGGAGAGCAGGCTACAATGAGCAGTTCTTC. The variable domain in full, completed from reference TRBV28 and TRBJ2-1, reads DVKVTQSSRYLVKRTGEKVFLECVQDMDHENMFWYRQDPGLGLRLIYFSYDVKMKEKGDIPEGYSVSREKKERFSLILESASTNQTSMYLCASSTSGRAGYNEQFFGPGTRLTVL.

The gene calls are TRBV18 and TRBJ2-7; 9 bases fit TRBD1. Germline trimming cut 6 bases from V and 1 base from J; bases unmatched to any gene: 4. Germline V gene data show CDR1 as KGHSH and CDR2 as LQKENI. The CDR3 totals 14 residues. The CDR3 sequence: CASSQGQGSYEQYF. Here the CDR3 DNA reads TGTGCCAGCTCGCAGGGACAGGGTTCCTACGAGCAGTACTTC.

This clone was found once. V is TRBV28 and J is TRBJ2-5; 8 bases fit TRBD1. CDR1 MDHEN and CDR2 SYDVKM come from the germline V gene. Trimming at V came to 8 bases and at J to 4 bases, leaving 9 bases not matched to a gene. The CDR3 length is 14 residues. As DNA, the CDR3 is TGTGCCAGCGCGCCGGGGACAGGCCTAGAGACCCAGTACTTC. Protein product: CASAPGTGLETQYF.